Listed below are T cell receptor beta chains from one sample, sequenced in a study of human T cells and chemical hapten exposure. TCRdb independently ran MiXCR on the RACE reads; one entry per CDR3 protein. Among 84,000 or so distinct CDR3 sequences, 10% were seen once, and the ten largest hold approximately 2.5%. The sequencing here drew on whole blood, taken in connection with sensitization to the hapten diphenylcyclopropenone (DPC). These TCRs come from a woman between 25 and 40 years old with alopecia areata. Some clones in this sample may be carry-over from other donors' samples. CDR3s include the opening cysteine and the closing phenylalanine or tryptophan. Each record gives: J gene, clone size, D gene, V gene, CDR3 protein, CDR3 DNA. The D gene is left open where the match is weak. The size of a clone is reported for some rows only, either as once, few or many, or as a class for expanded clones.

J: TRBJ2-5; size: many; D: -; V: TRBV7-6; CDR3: CASSPGHHQETQYF; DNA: TGTGCCAGCAGCCCGGGACACCACCAAGAGACCCAGTACTTC
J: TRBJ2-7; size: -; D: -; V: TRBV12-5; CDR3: CASGLVLGGGYEQYF; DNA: TGTGCTAGTGGTTTGGTACTCGGAGGGGGATACGAGCAGTACTTC
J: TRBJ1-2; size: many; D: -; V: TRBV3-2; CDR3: CASSHTGHPGDYGYTF; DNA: TGTGCCAGCAGCCACACTGGACACCCCGGGGACTATGGCTACACCTTC
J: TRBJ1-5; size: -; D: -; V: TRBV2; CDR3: CASRSDRLSSQPQHF; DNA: TGTGCCAGCAGATCAGACAGGTTATCATCTCAGCCCCAGCATTTT
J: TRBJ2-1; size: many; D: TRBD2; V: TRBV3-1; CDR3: CASSQVRLAGGSEQFF; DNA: TGTGCCAGCAGCCAAGTCCGACTAGCGGGAGGGAGTGAGCAGTTCTTC
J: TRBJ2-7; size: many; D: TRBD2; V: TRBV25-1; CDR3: CASSTAGGNYEQYF; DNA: TGTGCCAGCAGTACAGCGGGAGGTAATTACGAGCAGTACTTC
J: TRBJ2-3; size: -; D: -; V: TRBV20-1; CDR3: CSASPVTDTQYF; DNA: TGCAGTGCCAGCCCCGTCACAGATACGCAGTATTTT
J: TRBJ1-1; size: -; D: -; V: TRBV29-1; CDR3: CSVGGWNTEAFF; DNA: TGCAGCGTGGGGGGCTGGAACACTGAAGCTTTCTTT
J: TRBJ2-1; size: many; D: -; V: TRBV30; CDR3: CASDIFRNNEQFF; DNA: TGTGCCTCTGACATCTTCAGAAACAATGAGCAGTTCTTC
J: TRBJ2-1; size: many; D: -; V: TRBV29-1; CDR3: CSVATSREQFF; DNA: TGCAGCGTGGCCACTAGTCGTGAGCAGTTCTTC
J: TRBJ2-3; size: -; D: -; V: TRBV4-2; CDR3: CASSQGTGGTDTQYF; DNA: TGTGCCAGCAGCCAAGGGACGGGGGGCACAGATACGCAGTATTTT
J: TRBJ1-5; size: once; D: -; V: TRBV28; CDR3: CASTREGSNQPQHF; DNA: TGTGCCAGCACTCGTGAGGGGAGCAATCAGCCCCAGCATTTT
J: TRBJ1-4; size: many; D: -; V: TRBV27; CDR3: CASSQYDATNEKLFF; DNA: TGTGCCAGCAGCCAATATGATGCAACTAATGAAAAACTGTTTTTT
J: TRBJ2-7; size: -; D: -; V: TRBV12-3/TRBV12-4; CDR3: CASSPDPGRSYEQYF; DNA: TGTGCCAGCAGTCCTGACCCAGGACGCTCCTACGAGCAGTACTTC
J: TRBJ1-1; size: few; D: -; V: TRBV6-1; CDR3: CASSLQELNTEAFF; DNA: TGTGCCAGCAGTCTACAGGAGCTGAACACTGAAGCTTTCTTT
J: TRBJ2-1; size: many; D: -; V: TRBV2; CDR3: CASSRDTSKNEQFF; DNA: TGTGCCAGCAGCCGGGACACCTCAAAAAATGAGCAGTTCTTC
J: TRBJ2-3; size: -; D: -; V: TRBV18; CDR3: CASSPLGAGTDTQYF; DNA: TGTGCCAGCTCACCATTGGGGGCAGGTACAGATACGCAGTATTTT
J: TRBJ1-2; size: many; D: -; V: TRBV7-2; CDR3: CASSLERQASGYTF; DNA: TGTGCCAGCAGCTTAGAGAGACAGGCTAGTGGCTACACCTTC